The present T cell receptor (beta chain) was sequenced within a study of regulatory T cells in long-lasting Graves disease. Study summary: Prior antithyroid drug treatment in newly diagnosed Graves' patients lasted under 3 months. Findings and caveats of the study: Preferential use of TRBV28, TRBJ1-2 and TRBJ2-5 was seen in persistent disease.

Time point specified: newly diagnosed GD, antithyroid drugs for less than 3 months. RNA from PBMCs was the source of the TCR library. This CDR3 has 16 residues. Unmatched junction bases numbered 14, after V lost 7 bases and J lost 4 bases. Looked up from germline, CDR1 is DFQATT and CDR2 is SNEGSKA (reference sequence). Arm-PCR with iRepertoire HTBI primers amplified the CDR3 regions for these TCR beta libraries. Original data processing: Around 59 TRBV and 12 to 15 TRBJ segments were identified across samples. TCRdb reprocessed the multiplex PCR reads via MiXCR and lists one record per CDR3 protein. Here the V and J calls rest on TCRdb's processing, not on the authors' analysis. This sample has approximately 560,000 distinct CDR3 sequences, with around 16% found just once. This clonotype was detected many times. Its specificity is unknown. These data also featured in a second study, about T cells in Graves' hyperthyroidism and ophthalmopathy. This second study says: Blood also carried most thyroid clonotypes expanded above 0.001.

This clonotype was sampled from a man between 18 and 29 years old with Graves disease. This sample comprised peripheral blood mononuclear cells (PBMCs), obtained at new diagnosis, from a patient treated with antithyroid drugs. This sequence joins TRBV20-1 and TRBJ2-7; 12 nucleotides align to TRBD1. The CDR3 region has the DNA TGCAGTGGGGGACAGGGGGCTGGGCTGGGGAGGTACGAGCAGTACTTC. This gives the protein CSGGQGAGLGRYEQYF.